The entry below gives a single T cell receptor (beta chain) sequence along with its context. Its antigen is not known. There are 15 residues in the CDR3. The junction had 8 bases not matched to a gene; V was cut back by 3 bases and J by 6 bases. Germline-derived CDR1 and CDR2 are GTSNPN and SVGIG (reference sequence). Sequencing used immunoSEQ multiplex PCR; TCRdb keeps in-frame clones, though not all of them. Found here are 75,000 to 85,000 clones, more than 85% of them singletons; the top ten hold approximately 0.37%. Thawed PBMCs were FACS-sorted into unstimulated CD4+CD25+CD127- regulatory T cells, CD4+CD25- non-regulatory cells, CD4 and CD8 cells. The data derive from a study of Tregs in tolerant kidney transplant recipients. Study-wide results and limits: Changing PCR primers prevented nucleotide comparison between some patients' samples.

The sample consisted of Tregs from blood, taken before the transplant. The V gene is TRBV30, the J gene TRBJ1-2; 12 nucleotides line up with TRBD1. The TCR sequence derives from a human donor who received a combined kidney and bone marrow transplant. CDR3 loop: CAWSNTGTGGDGYTF. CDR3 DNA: TGTGCCTGGAGCAATACCGGGACAGGGGGCGATGGCTACACCTTC.